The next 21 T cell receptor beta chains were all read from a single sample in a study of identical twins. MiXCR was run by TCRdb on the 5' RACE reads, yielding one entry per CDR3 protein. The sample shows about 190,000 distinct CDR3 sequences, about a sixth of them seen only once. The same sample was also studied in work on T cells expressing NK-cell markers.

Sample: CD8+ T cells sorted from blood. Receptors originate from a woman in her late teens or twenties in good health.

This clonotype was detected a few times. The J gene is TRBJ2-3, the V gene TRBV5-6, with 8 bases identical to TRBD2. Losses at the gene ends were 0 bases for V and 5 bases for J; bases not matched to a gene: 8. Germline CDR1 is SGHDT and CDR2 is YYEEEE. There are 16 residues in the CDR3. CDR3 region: CASSLVRGGVGDTQYF. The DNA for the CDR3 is TGTGCCAGCAGCTTGGTACGGGGGGGCGTTGGAGATACGCAGTATTTT.

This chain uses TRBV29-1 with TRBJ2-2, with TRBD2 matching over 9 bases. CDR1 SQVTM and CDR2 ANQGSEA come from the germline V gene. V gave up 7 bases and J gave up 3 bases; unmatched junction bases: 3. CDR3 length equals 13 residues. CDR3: CSGRLADTGELFF. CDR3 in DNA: TGCAGCGGACGACTAGCGGACACCGGGGAGCTGTTTTTT.

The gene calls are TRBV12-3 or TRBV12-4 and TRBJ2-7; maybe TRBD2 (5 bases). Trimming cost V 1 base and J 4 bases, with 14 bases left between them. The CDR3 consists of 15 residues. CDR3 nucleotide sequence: TGTGCCAGCAGTTTAGGGACGGGGATCGCTTACGAGCAGTACTTC. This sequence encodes CASSLGTGIAYEQYF.

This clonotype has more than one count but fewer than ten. The CDR3 sequence: CSARLAGGFNEQFF. CDR3 DNA sequence: TGCAGTGCTAGACTAGCGGGGGGGTTTAATGAGCAGTTCTTC. The genes are TRBV20-1 and TRBJ2-1, with TRBD2 matching over 12 bases. V lost 2 bases, J lost 7 bases, and 3 bases stayed unmatched. There are 14 residues in the CDR3. Germline CDR1 is DFQATT and CDR2 is SNEGSKA (reference sequence).

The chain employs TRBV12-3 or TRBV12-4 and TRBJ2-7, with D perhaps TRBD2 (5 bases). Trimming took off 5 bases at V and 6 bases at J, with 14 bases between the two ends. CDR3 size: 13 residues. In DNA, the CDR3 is TGTGCCAGCAGTCCTGGACCCGCGGGCGAGCAGTACTTC. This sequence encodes CASSPGPAGEQYF.

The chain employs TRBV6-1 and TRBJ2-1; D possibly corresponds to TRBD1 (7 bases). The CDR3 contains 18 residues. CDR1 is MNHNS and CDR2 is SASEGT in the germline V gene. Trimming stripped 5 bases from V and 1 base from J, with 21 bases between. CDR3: CASSLYVPQGGSYNEQFF. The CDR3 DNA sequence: TGTGCCAGCAGTCTATACGTTCCTCAGGGGGGATCCTACAATGAGCAGTTCTTC.

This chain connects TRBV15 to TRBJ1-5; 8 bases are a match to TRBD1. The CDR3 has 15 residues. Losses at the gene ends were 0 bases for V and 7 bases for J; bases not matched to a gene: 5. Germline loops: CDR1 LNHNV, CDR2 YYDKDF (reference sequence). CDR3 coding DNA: TGTGCCACCAGCAGAGACAGGGGGCTTTGGCAGCCCCAGCATTTT. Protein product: CATSRDRGLWQPQHF. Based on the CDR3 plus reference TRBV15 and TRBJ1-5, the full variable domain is DAMVIQNPRYQVTQFGKPVTLSCSQTLNHNVMYWYQQKSSQAPKLLFHYYDKDFNNEADTPDNFQSRRPNTSFCFLDIRSPGLGDTAMYLCATSRDRGLWQPQHFGDGTRLSIL.

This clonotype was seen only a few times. CDR3 nucleotides: TGTGCTAGTGGTTTGGTATGGTGGGCTTTCTTT. Its translation: CASGLVWWAFF. The gene calls are TRBV12-5 and TRBJ1-1; D call uncertain. CDR3 length: 11 amino acids. Germline CDR1 reads LGHNT; CDR2 reads FRNRAP. V was cut by 0 bases and J by 11 bases, with 7 bases left in between.

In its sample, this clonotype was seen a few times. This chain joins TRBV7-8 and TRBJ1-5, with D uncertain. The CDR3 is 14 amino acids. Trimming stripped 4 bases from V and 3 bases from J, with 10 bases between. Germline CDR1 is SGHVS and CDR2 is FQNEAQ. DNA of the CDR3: TGTGCCAGCAGCTCCCGGGTCCACAATCAGCCCCAGCATTTT. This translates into CASSSRVHNQPQHF.

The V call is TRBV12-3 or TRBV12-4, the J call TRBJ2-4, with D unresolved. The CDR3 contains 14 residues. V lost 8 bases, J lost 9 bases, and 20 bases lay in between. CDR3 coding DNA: TGTGCCAGCGATCTCTCGGGCGGCTCAGGCATTCAGTACTTC. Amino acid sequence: CASDLSGGSGIQYF.

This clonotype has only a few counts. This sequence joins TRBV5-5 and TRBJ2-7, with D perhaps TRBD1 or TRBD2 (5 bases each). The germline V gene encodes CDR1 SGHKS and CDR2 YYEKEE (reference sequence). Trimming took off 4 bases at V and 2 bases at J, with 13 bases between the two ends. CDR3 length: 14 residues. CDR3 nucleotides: TGTGCCAGCAGCCCTCCGCAGGGACCCTACGAGCAGTACTTC. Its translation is CASSPPQGPYEQYF.

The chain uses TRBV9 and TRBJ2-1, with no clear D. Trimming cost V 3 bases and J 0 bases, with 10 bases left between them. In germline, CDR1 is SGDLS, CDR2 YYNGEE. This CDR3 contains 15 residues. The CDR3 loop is CASSEDDTSYNEQFF. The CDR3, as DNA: TGTGCCAGCAGCGAAGACGACACCTCCTACAATGAGCAGTTCTTC.

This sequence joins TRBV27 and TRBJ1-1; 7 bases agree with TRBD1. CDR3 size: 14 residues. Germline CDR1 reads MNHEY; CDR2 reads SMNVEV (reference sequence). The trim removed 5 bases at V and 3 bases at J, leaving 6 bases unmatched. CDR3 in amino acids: CASSPGTADTEAFF. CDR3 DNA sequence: TGTGCCAGCAGTCCCGGGACAGCCGACACTGAAGCTTTCTTT.

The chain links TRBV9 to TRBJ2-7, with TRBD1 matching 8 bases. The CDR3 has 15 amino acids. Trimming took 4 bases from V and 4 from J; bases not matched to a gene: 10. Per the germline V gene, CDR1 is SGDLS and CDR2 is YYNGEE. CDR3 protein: CASSPGTGSFYEQYF. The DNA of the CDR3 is TGTGCCAGCAGCCCCGGGACAGGATCCTTTTACGAGCAGTACTTC.

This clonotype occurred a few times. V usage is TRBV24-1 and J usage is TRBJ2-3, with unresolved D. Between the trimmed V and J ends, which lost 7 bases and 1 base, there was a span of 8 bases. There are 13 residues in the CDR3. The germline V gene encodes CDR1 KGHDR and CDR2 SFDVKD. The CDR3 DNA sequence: TGTGCCACCAGCCGCGACGGCACAGATACGCAGTATTTT. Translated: CATSRDGTDTQYF.

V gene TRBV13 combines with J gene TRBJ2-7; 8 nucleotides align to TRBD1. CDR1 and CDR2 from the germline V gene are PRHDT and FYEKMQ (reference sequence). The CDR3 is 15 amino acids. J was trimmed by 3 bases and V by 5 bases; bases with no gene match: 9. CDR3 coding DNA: TGTGCCAGCAGCGGAATAGGACAGGGCTACTACGAGCAGTACTTC. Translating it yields CASSGIGQGYYEQYF.

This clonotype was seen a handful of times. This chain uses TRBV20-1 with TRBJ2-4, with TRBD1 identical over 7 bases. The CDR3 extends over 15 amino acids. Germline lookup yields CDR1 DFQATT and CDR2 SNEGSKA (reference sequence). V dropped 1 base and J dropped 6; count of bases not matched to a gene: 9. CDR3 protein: CSARGSGTVVNIQYF. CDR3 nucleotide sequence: TGCAGTGCTAGAGGCTCGGGGACAGTAGTAAACATTCAGTACTTC.

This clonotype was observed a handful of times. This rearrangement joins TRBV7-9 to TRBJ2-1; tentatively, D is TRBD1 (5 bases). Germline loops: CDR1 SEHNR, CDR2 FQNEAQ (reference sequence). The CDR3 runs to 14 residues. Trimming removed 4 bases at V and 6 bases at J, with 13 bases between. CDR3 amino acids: CASSSPLRGNEQFF. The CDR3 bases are TGTGCCAGCAGCTCCCCTCTTAGGGGCAATGAGCAGTTCTTC. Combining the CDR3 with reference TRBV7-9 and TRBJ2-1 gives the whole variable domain DTGVSQNPRHKITKRGQNVTFRCDPISEHNRLYWYRQTLGQGPEFLTYFQNEAQLEKSRLLSDRFSAERPKGSFSTLEIQRTEQGDSAMYLCASSSPLRGNEQFFGPGTRLTVL.

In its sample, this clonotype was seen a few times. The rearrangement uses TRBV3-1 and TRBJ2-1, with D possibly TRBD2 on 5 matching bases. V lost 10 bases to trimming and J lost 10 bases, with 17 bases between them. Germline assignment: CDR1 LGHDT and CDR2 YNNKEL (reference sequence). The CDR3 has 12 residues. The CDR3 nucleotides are TGTGCCAATTGGGTAGGAGGCCGGGAGCAGTTCTTC. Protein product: CANWVGGREQFF.

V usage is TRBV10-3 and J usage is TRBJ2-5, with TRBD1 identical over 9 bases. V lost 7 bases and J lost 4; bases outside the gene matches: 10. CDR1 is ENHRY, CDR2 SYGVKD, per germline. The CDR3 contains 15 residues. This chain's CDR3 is CAINHRDRVPETQYF. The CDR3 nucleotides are TGTGCCATCAACCACCGGGACAGGGTCCCAGAGACCCAGTACTTC.

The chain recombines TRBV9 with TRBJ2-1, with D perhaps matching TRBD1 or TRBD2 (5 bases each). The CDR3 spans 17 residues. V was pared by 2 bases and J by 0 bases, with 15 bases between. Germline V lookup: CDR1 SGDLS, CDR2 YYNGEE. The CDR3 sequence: CASSVSRATSSYNEQFF. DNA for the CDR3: TGTGCCAGCAGCGTGTCCAGGGCAACTAGCTCCTACAATGAGCAGTTCTTC.